A selection of T cell receptor beta chains follows, all from one sample in a study of graft-versus-host responses after intestinal transplantation. The assay was immunoSEQ multiplex PCR, and TCRdb's table has in-frame clones only and misses some. The table lists about 100,000 clones, more than 85% of them singletons, with around 0.98% in the top ten. Antigens of these TCRs are unknown. The source material was unstimulated CD4+ T cells sorted from spleen or lymph node cells, sampled before transplant. The origin of the receptors is a human donor who was the organ donor for an intestinal transplant. CDR3s include the opening cysteine and the closing phenylalanine or tryptophan. The D gene is left open where the match is weak. Clone size is stated in some rows and not others, as once, few, many or a class when expanded.

j_call: TRBJ2-7; v_call: TRBV6-5; clone_size: NA; d_call: NA; cdr3_nt: TGTGCCAGCAGTTCCCAAGGGGGCTCCTACGAGCAGTACTTC; cdr3_aa: CASSSQGGSYEQYF
j_call: TRBJ1-5; v_call: TRBV28; clone_size: NA; d_call: NA; cdr3_nt: TGTGCCAGCAGTTTAGTGTCGGGATACAATCAGCCCCAGCATTTT; cdr3_aa: CASSLVSGYNQPQHF
j_call: TRBJ2-3; v_call: TRBV6-5; clone_size: NA; d_call: NA; cdr3_nt: TGTGCCAGCAGCTCCGGGACCCTAAGGGCAGATACGCAGTATTTT; cdr3_aa: CASSSGTLRADTQYF
j_call: TRBJ1-1; v_call: TRBV6-5; clone_size: NA; d_call: NA; cdr3_nt: TGTGCCAGCAGTTACGACAGGAAAGCTTTCTTT; cdr3_aa: CASSYDRKAFF
j_call: TRBJ2-3; v_call: TRBV9; clone_size: once; d_call: TRBD2; cdr3_nt: TGTGCCAGCAGCGTAGGGAAGCGGGGGAGCACAGATACGCAGTATTTT; cdr3_aa: CASSVGKRGSTDTQYF
j_call: TRBJ1-2; v_call: TRBV19; clone_size: few; d_call: NA; cdr3_nt: TGTGCCAGTTTACCGGGAAGGGACTGGGACTATGGCTACACCTTC; cdr3_aa: CASLPGRDWDYGYTF
j_call: TRBJ2-3; v_call: TRBV7-6; clone_size: NA; d_call: TRBD2; cdr3_nt: TGTGCCAGCAGCCGACGACTAGCGGGGGGAACTAGCACAGATACGCAGTATTTT; cdr3_aa: CASSRRLAGGTSTDTQYF
j_call: TRBJ1-1; v_call: TRBV5-1; clone_size: NA; d_call: NA; cdr3_nt: TGCGCCAGCAGCTTGGAGAACAGACTGAACACTGAAGCTTTCTTT; cdr3_aa: CASSLENRLNTEAFF
j_call: TRBJ2-7; v_call: TRBV29-1; clone_size: NA; d_call: NA; cdr3_nt: TGCAGCGGGGTGGGAATTTCCTACGAGCAGTACTTC; cdr3_aa: CSGVGISYEQYF
j_call: TRBJ2-2; v_call: TRBV11-1; clone_size: NA; d_call: NA; cdr3_nt: TGTGCCAGCAGCCGGGTTTACAGGGATGGTGCCGGGGAGCTGTTTTTT; cdr3_aa: CASSRVYRDGAGELFF
j_call: TRBJ1-2; v_call: TRBV6-1; clone_size: NA; d_call: TRBD1; cdr3_nt: TGTGCCAGCAGTGAAGTATACTCCGGGACAGGGGGCCTAGGCTATGGCTACACCTTC; cdr3_aa: CASSEVYSGTGGLGYGYTF
j_call: TRBJ2-3; v_call: TRBV5-1; clone_size: NA; d_call: TRBD2; cdr3_nt: TGCGCCAGCAGGACTAGCGGGGTTAGCACAGATACGCAGTATTTT; cdr3_aa: CASRTSGVSTDTQYF
j_call: TRBJ2-3; v_call: TRBV5-1; clone_size: NA; d_call: TRBD2; cdr3_nt: TGCGCCAGCAGCCTAGCGGAGGCTAGCACAGATACGCAGTATTTT; cdr3_aa: CASSLAEASTDTQYF
j_call: TRBJ2-4; v_call: TRBV4-1; clone_size: NA; d_call: NA; cdr3_nt: TGCGCCAGCAGCCAACTCCGGACTGGAGCCAAAAACATTCAGTACTTC; cdr3_aa: CASSQLRTGAKNIQYF
j_call: TRBJ1-2; v_call: TRBV28; clone_size: NA; d_call: NA; cdr3_nt: TGTGCCAGCAGTTATGGACAGCCCCGGGGCTACACCTTC; cdr3_aa: CASSYGQPRGYTF
j_call: TRBJ2-7; v_call: TRBV28; clone_size: NA; d_call: TRBD1; cdr3_nt: TGTGCCAGCAGTTTACTGGACAGGGGATACGAGCAGTACTTC; cdr3_aa: CASSLLDRGYEQYF
j_call: TRBJ1-1; v_call: TRBV10-3; clone_size: few; d_call: NA; cdr3_nt: TGTGCCATCAGTGGACAGCTTATGAACACTGAAGCTTTCTTT; cdr3_aa: CAISGQLMNTEAFF
j_call: TRBJ2-5; v_call: TRBV7-6; clone_size: NA; d_call: NA; cdr3_nt: TGTGCCAGCAGCCTTCAGCCAGAAGGGGAGACCCAGTACTTC; cdr3_aa: CASSLQPEGETQYF
j_call: TRBJ2-5; v_call: TRBV7-2; clone_size: NA; d_call: TRBD2; cdr3_nt: TGTGCCAGCAGCCGGGGGTTAGCGGGGGGGACGCTCAAAGAGACCCAGTACTTC; cdr3_aa: CASSRGLAGGTLKETQYF
j_call: TRBJ1-5; v_call: TRBV4-2; clone_size: NA; d_call: NA; cdr3_nt: TGTGCCAGCAGCCAAGATGAAGGGATGGGAAATCAGCCCCAGCATTTT; cdr3_aa: CASSQDEGMGNQPQHF
j_call: TRBJ1-4; v_call: TRBV28; clone_size: NA; d_call: NA; cdr3_nt: TGTGCCAGCACGGGGGTTACAGCGCCTTCGGAAAAACTGTTTTTT; cdr3_aa: CASTGVTAPSEKLFF
j_call: TRBJ2-2; v_call: TRBV30; clone_size: NA; d_call: TRBD1; cdr3_nt: TGTGCCTGGACTGAGGGACAGGGATTAACCGGGGAGCTGTTTTTT; cdr3_aa: CAWTEGQGLTGELFF
j_call: TRBJ1-1; v_call: TRBV18; clone_size: NA; d_call: TRBD1; cdr3_nt: TGTGCCAGCTCACCACGACAGGGAGGAGCCATGAACACTGAAGCTTTCTTT; cdr3_aa: CASSPRQGGAMNTEAFF
j_call: TRBJ2-5; v_call: TRBV11-2; clone_size: NA; d_call: TRBD1; cdr3_nt: TGTGCCAGCAGCTCACAGGGGGGTTTGGGAGAGACCCAGTACTTC; cdr3_aa: CASSSQGGLGETQYF
j_call: TRBJ2-7; v_call: TRBV2; clone_size: once; d_call: TRBD1; cdr3_nt: TGTGCCAGCAGCCCGACAGGGCCACCCTACGAGCAGTACTTC; cdr3_aa: CASSPTGPPYEQYF
j_call: TRBJ2-1; v_call: TRBV18; clone_size: NA; d_call: TRBD1; cdr3_nt: TGTGCCAGCTCACCACCGTTCGGGACAGGGGAGTCCAATGAGCAGTTCTTC; cdr3_aa: CASSPPFGTGESNEQFF
j_call: TRBJ1-4; v_call: TRBV7-9; clone_size: NA; d_call: NA; cdr3_nt: TGTGCCAGCAGCCCTTCGCGCGCCCTTAATGAAAAACTGTTTTTT; cdr3_aa: CASSPSRALNEKLFF
j_call: TRBJ2-1; v_call: TRBV21-1; clone_size: NA; d_call: NA; cdr3_nt: TGTGCCAGCAGTCTACAAATCAGGGCCGGGAACTACTACAATGAGCAGTTCTTC; cdr3_aa: CASSLQIRAGNYYNEQFF
j_call: TRBJ1-2; v_call: TRBV5-6; clone_size: NA; d_call: NA; cdr3_nt: TGTGCCAGCAGCTCCCTCGGAGATCTTCCTGGCTACACCTTC; cdr3_aa: CASSSLGDLPGYTF
j_call: TRBJ1-6; v_call: TRBV7-8; clone_size: NA; d_call: NA; cdr3_nt: TGTGCCAGCAGCAAAGGGGGAGAGCCATCACCCCTCCACTTT; cdr3_aa: CASSKGGEPSPLHF
j_call: TRBJ2-1; v_call: TRBV19; clone_size: once; d_call: TRBD2; cdr3_nt: TGTGCCAGTAGTATCCCCTCGACTAGCGGGATCTCCTACAATGAGCAGTTCTTC; cdr3_aa: CASSIPSTSGISYNEQFF
j_call: TRBJ1-1; v_call: TRBV5-1; clone_size: NA; d_call: NA; cdr3_nt: TGCGCCAGCAGCGCCATGGCAAGGGGCGTCACTGAAGCTTTCTTT; cdr3_aa: CASSAMARGVTEAFF
j_call: TRBJ1-1; v_call: TRBV11-2; clone_size: NA; d_call: NA; cdr3_nt: TGTGCCAGCAGCTTAGCCGAAATCCATGAAGCTTTCTTT; cdr3_aa: CASSLAEIHEAFF
j_call: TRBJ2-1; v_call: TRBV29-1; clone_size: NA; d_call: NA; cdr3_nt: TGCAGCGTTGACAGGGAAGTCGTAAGGTCCTACAATGAGCAGTTCTTC; cdr3_aa: CSVDREVVRSYNEQFF
j_call: TRBJ2-1; v_call: TRBV11-1; clone_size: NA; d_call: TRBD2; cdr3_nt: TGTGCCAGCAGCACCAGGACTAGCGGCGAGCAGTTCTTC; cdr3_aa: CASSTRTSGEQFF
j_call: TRBJ1-2; v_call: TRBV7-9; clone_size: NA; d_call: TRBD1; cdr3_nt: TGTGCCAGCAGCTTAGCAGGGACAGCCTATGGCTACACCTTC; cdr3_aa: CASSLAGTAYGYTF
j_call: TRBJ2-5; v_call: TRBV9; clone_size: NA; d_call: NA; cdr3_nt: TGTGCCAGCAGCGTTGACAGTGTGCCTCGGGGAGAGACCCAGTACTTC; cdr3_aa: CASSVDSVPRGETQYF
j_call: TRBJ1-4; v_call: TRBV4-1; clone_size: once; d_call: NA; cdr3_nt: TGCGCCAGCAGCCACCTAAGAGGCGGCGCTCTCGAAAAACTGTTTTTT; cdr3_aa: CASSHLRGGALEKLFF
j_call: TRBJ2-4; v_call: TRBV19; clone_size: NA; d_call: NA; cdr3_nt: TGTGCCAGCCACATTGGGGAGGCAGTTCCTTACTCCGATCCCCCAGAAGAAAACATTCAGTACTTC; cdr3_aa: CASHIGEAVPYSDPPEENIQYF